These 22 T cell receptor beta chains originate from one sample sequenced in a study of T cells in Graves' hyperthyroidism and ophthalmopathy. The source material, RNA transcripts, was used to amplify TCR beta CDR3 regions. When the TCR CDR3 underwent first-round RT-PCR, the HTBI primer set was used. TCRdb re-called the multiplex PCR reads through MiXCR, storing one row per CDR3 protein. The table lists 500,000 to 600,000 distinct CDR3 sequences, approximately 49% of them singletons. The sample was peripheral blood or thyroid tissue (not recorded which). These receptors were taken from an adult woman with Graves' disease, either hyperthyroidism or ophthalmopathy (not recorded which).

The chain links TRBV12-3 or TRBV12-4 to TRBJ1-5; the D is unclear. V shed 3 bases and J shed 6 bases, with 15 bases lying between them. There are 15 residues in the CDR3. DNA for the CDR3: TGTGCCAGCAGTTTCCTCGGCGAGGATGGTCAGCCCCAGCATTTT. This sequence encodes CASSFLGEDGQPQHF.

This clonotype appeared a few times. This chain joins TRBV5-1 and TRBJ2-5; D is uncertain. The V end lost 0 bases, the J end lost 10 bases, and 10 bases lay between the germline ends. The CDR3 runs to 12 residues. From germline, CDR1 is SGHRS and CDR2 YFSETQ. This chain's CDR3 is CASSLDPRSQYF. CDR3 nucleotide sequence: TGCGCCAGCAGCTTGGACCCCAGAAGCCAGTACTTC.

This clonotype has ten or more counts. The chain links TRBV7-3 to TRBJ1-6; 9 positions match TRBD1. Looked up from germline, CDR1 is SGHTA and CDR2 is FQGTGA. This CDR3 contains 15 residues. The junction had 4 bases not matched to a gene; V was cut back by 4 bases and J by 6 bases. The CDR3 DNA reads TGTGCCAGCAGCTCAACGGGACAGGGTAATTCACCCCTCCACTTT. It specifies CASSSTGQGNSPLHF.

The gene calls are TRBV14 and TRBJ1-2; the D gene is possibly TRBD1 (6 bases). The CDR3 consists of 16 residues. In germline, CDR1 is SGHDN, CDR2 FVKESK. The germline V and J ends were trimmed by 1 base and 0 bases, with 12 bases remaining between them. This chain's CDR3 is CASSQGRGQANYGYTF. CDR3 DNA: TGTGCCAGCAGCCAAGGCAGGGGCCAAGCTAACTATGGCTACACCTTC.

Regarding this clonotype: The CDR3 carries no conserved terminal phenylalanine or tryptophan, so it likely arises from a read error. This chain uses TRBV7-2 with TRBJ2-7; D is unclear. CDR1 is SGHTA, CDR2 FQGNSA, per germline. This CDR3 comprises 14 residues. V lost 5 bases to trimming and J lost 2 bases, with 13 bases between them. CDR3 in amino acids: CASSASLTAYEQYL. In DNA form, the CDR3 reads TGTGCCAGCAGCGCCTCACTCACCGCCTACGAGCAGTACCTC.

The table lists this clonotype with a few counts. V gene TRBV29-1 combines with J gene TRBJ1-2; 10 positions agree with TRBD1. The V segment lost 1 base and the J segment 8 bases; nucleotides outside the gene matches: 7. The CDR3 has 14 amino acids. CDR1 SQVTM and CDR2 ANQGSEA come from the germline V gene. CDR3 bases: TGCAGCGTTGAAGGGACAGGGGGGAATAGGGGCTACACCTTC. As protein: CSVEGTGGNRGYTF.

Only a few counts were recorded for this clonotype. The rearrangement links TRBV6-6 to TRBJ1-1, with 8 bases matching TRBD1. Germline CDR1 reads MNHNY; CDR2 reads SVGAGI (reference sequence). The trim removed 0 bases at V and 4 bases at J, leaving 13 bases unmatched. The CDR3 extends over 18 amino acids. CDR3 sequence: CASSYSPRTGPRGTEAFF. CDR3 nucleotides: TGTGCCAGCAGTTACTCCCCGCGGACAGGGCCAAGGGGCACTGAAGCTTTCTTT.

CDR3 amino acids: CSEDGRNQPQHF. The CDR3 nucleotides read TGCAGTGAAGACGGTCGCAATCAGCCCCAGCATTTT. The V call is TRBV20-1, the J call TRBJ1-5; unclear D gene. CDR3 size: 12 residues. Germline assignment: CDR1 DFQATT and CDR2 SNEGSKA (reference sequence). Trimming left V 7 bases short and J 2 bases short, with 9 bases between.

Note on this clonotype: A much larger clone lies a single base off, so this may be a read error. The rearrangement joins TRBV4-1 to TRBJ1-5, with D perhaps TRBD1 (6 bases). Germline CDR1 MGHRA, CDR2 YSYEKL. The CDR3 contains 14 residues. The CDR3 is CASSQLRGPQPRHF. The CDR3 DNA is TGCGCCAGCAGCCAACTCAGGGGTCCTCAGCCCCGGCATTTT.

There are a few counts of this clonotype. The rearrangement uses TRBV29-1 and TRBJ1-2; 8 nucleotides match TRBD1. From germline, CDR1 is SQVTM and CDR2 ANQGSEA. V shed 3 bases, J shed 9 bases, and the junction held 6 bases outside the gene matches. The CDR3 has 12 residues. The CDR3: CSVEGTGGSYTF. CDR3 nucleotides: TGCAGCGTTGAGGGGACAGGTGGGAGCTACACCTTC.

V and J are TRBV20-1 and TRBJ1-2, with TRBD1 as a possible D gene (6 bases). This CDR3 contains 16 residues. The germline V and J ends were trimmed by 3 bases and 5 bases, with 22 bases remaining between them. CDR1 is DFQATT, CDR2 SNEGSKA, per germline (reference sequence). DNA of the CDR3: TGCAGTGCTAGCGGCTGGGCGGGGGCACCTCTTTATGGCTACACCTTC. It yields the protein CSASGWAGAPLYGYTF.

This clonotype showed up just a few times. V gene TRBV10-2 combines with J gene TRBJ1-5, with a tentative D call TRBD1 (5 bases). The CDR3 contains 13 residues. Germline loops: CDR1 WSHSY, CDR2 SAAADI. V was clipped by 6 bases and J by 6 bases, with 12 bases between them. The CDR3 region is CASRDTRGQPQHF. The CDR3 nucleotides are TGCGCCAGCAGAGATACTAGGGGTCAGCCCCAGCATTTT.

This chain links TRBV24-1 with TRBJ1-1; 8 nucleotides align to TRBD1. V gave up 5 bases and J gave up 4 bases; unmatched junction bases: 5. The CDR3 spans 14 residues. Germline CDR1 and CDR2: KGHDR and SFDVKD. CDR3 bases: TGTGCCACCAGTGCCCCCGGGACAGGCACTGAAGCTTTCTTT. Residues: CATSAPGTGTEAFF.

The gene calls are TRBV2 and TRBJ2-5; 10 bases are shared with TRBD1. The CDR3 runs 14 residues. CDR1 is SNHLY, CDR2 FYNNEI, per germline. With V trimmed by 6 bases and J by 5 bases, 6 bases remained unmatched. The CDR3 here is CASRGDRGQETQYF. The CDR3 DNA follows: TGTGCCAGCAGAGGAGACAGGGGGCAGGAGACCCAGTACTTC.

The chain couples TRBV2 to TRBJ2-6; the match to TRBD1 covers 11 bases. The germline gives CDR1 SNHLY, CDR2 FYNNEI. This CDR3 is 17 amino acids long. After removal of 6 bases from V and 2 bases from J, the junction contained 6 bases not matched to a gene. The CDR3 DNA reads TGTGCCAGCAGCGACTGGACAGGGGGCCCTGGGGCCAACGTCCTGACTTTC. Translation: CASSDWTGGPGANVLTF.

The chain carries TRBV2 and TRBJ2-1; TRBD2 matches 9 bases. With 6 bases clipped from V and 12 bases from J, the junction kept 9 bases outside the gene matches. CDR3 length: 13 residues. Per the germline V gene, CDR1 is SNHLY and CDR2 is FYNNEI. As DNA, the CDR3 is TGTGCCAGCAGCCCTATAGCGGGAGAGGGGCAGTTCTTC. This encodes CASSPIAGEGQFF.

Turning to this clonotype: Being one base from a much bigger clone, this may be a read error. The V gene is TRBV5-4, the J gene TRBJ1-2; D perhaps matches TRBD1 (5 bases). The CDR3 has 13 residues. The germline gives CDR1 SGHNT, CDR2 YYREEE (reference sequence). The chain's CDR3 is CASSLVRGYGHTF. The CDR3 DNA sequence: TGTGCCAGCAGCTTGGTTCGGGGCTATGGCCACACCTTC. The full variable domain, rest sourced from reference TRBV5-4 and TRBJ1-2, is ETGVTQSPTHLIKTRGQQVTLRCSSQSGHNTVSWYQQALGQGPQFIFQYYREEENGRGNFPPRFSGLQFPNYSSELNVNALELDDSALYLCASSLVRGYGHTFGSGTRLTVV.

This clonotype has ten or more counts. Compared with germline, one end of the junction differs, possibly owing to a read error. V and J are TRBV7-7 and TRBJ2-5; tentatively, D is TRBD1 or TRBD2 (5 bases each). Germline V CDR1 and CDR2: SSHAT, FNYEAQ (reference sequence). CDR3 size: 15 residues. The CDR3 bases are TGTGCTAGCAGCTTAGCGTGGGGGAAGCAAGAGACCCAGTACTTC. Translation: CASSLAWGKQETQYF.

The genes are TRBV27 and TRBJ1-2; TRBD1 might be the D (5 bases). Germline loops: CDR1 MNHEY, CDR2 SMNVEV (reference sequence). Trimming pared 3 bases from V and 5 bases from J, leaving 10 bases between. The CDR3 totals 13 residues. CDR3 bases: TGTGCCAGCAGTTTGTCCAGGGCTTATGGCTACACCTTC. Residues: CASSLSRAYGYTF.

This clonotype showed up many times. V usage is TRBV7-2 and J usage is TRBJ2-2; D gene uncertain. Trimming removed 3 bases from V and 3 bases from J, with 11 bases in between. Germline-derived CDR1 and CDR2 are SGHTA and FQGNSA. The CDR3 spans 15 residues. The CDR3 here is CASSFSPLDTGELFF. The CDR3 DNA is TGTGCCAGCAGCTTCTCTCCACTTGACACCGGGGAGCTGTTTTTT.

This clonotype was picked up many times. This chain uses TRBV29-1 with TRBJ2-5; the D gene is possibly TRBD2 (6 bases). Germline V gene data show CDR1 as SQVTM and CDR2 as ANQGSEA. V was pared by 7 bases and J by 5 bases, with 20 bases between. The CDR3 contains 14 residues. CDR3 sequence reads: CSDKDAGIWETQYF. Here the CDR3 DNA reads TGCAGCGACAAAGACGCGGGAATTTGGGAGACCCAGTACTTC.

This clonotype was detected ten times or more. The CDR3 spells CSVGDRGSDGYTF. DNA for the CDR3: TGCAGCGTGGGGGACAGGGGATCGGATGGCTACACCTTC. This chain uses TRBV29-1 with TRBJ1-2; 10 bases are shared with TRBD1. With 6 bases clipped from V and 6 bases from J, the junction kept 7 bases outside the gene matches. Germline CDR1 is SQVTM and CDR2 is ANQGSEA. This CDR3 comprises 13 residues.